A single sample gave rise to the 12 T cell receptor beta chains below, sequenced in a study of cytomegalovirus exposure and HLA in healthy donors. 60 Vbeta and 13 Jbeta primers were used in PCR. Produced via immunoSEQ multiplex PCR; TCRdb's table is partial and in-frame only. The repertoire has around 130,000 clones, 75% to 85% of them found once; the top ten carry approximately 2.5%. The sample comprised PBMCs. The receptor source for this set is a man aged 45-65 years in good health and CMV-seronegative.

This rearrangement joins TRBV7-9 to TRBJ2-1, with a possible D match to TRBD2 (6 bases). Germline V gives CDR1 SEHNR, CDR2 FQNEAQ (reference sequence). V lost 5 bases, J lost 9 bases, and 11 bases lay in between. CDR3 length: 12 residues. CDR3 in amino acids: CASSTQEGEQFF. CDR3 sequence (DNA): TGTGCCAGCAGCACCCAGGAGGGTGAGCAGTTCTTC.

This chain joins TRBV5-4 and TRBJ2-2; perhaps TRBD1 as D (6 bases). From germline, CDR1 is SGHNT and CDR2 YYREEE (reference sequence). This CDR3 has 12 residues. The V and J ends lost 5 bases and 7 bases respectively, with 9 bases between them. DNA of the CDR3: TGTGCCAGCAGTCAGGGGAACGGGGAGCTGTTTTTT. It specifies CASSQGNGELFF.

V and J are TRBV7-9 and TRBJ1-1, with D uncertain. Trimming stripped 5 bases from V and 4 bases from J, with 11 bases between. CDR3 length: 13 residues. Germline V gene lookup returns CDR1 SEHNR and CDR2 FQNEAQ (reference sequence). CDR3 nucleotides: TGTGCCAGCAGCCGAGGGCGGGGCACTGAAGCTTTCTTT. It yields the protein CASSRGRGTEAFF.

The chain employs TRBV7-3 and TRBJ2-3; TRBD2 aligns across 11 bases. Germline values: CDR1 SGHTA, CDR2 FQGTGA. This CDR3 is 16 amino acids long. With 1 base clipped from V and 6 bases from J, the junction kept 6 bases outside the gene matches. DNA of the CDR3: TGTGCCAGCAGCTTAATGGGGACTAGCGGAGGGGATACGCAGTATTTT. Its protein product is CASSLMGTSGGDTQYF.

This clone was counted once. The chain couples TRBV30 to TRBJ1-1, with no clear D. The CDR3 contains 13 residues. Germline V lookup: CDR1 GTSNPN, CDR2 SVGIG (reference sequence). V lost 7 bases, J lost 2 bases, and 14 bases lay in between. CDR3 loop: CASRRGVNTEAFF. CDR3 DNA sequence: TGTGCCTCACGGAGAGGCGTCAACACTGAAGCTTTCTTT.

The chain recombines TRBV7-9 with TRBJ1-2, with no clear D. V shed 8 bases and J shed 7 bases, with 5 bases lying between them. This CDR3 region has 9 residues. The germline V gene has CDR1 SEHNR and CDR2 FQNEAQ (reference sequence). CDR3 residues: CASGSGYTF. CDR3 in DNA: TGTGCCAGCGGCAGTGGCTACACCTTC.

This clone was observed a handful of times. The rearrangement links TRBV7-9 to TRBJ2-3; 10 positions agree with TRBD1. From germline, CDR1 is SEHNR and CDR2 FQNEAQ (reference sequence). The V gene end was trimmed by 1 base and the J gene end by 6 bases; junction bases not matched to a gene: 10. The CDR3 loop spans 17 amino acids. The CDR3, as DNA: TGTGCCAGCAGCTTAGGGGCCGCCGGGACAGGGGCGGATACGCAGTATTTT. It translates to CASSLGAAGTGADTQYF.

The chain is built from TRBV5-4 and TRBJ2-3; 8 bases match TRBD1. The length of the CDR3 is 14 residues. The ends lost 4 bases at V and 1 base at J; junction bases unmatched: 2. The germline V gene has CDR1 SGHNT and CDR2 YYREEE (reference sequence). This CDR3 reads CASSTGQGTDTQYF. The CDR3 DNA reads TGTGCCAGCAGCACGGGACAGGGCACAGATACGCAGTATTTT.

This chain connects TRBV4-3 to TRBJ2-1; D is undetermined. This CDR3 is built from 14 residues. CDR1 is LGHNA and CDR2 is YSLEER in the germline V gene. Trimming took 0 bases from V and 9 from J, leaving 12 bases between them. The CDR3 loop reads CASSQDTQLVEQFF. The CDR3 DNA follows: TGCGCCAGCAGCCAAGATACCCAACTCGTTGAGCAGTTCTTC.

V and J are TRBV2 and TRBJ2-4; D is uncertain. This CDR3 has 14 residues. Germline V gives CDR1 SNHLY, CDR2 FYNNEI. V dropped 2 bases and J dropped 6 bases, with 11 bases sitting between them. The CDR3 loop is CASSEQLGPNIQYF. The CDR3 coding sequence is TGTGCCAGCAGTGAACAGCTTGGGCCAAACATTCAGTACTTC.

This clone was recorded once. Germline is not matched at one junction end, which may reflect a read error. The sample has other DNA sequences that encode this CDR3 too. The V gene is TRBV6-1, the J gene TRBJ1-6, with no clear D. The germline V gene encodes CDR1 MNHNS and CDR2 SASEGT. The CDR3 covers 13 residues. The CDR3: CASFISDNSPLHF. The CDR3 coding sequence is TGTGCCAGCTTTATCTCAGATAATTCCCCCCTCCACTTT.

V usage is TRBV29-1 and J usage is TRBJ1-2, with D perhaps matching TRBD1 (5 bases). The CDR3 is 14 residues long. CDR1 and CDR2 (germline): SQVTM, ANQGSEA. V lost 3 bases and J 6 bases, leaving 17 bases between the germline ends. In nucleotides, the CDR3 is TGCAGCGTTGACTTTTTTCGGGGGTCCGATGGCTACACCTTC. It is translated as CSVDFFRGSDGYTF. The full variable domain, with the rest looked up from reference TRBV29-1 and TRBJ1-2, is SAVISQKPSRDICQRGTSLTIQCQVDSQVTMMFWYRQQPGQSLTLIATANQGSEATYESGFVIDKFPISRPNLTFSTLTVSNMSPEDSSIYLCSVDFFRGSDGYTFGSGTRLTVV.